Shown below are 2 T cell receptor beta chains from a single sample sequenced in a study of monozygotic twins with inflammatory bowel disease. TCRdb reprocessed the 5' RACE reads, keeping one entry per CDR3 protein, no DNA. The listing contains 300,000 to 350,000 distinct CDR3 sequences. Sequencing was carried out using blood. These receptors came from a human donor with ulcerative colitis or Crohn's disease, or a healthy co-twin of an affected twin (not recorded which).

The CDR3 spells CASSLVGGDTTYEQYF. The rearrangement uses TRBV5-5 and TRBJ2-7. The CDR3 has 16 amino acids. Looked up from germline, CDR1 is SGHKS and CDR2 is YYEKEE (reference sequence).

V is TRBV5-1 and J is TRBJ2-7; TCRdb reports TRBD1, a call that lacks DNA to check it against. This CDR3 contains 17 residues. Germline V gene data show CDR1 as SGHRS and CDR2 as YFSETQ. The CDR3 region is CASSPGTGVLATYEQYF.